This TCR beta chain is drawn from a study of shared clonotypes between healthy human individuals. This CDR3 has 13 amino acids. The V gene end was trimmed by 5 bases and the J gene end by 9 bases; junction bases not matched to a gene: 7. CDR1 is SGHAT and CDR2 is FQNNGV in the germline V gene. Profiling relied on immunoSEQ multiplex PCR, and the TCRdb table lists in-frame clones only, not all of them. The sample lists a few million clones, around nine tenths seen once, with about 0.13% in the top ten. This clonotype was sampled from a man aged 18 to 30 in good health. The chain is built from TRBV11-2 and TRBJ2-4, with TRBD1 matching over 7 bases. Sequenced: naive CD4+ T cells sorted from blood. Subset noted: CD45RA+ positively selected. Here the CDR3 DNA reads TGTGCCAGCAGCCCATCGACAGGGCGCATTCAGTACTTC. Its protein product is CASSPSTGRIQYF.